This TCR beta chain was found in a study of blood T cells in healthy people across ages. Study outcomes and limitations: A conclusive naive versus antigen-experienced comparison was prevented by the unsorted PBMCs.

This CDR3 spans 15 amino acids. CDR1 is LNHNV and CDR2 is YYDKDF in the germline V gene (reference sequence). The junction had 7 bases not matched to a gene; V was cut back by 0 bases and J by 7 bases. The sample holds one count of this clonotype. Its antigen is unidentified. Russia was home to the donors, healthy Caucasian individuals aged about 6 to 90. Isolation of PBMCs gave at least 6.5 million cells per sample. PCR was performed a second time for roughly 7 to 12 cycles using a sample-barcoded 5' primer and a J-beta primer mix. TCRdb used MiXCR to reprocess the 5' RACE reads, holding one entry per CDR3 protein. The data show roughly 800,000 distinct CDR3 sequences, approximately 55% seen once.

Specimen: blood. The genes are TRBV15 and TRBJ2-7, with 9 bases fitting TRBD2. The TCR was taken from an elderly man in good health. Here the CDR3 DNA reads TGTGCCACCAGCAGAGATGCGGGAGGGCCATCGGAGCAGTACTTC. Translating gives CATSRDAGGPSEQYF.